This record looks at one T cell receptor (beta chain) sequence and its context. What it binds is not known. The junction shows a germline mismatch at one end, possibly a read error. Overall study findings and caveats: Greatest tumor Treg TCR overlap was with tumor naive CD4+ cells. The TCR gene usage of tumor memory CD4+ T cells clustered together with blood and lymph node memory CD4+ cells and with lymph node naive CD4+ cells.

Semi-nested PCR with Nested Universal Primer A followed constant-region reverse priming of full-length variable regions. TCRdb fed the 5' RACE reads into MiXCR, producing one record per CDR3 protein. The sample consists of over 9,500 distinct CDR3 sequences, around a quarter of them appearing once. Tregs were sorted as CD4+CD25+CD127-/low cells. CDR1 is MNHNY, CDR2 SVGAGI, per germline (reference sequence). CDR3 length: 13 amino acids. The J gene is TRBJ2-7, the V gene TRBV6-6; D ambiguous. The DNA end is more similar to TRBJ2-1, so the J call may be wrong. The sequenced sample was Tregs sorted from a lymph node. The TCR sequence derives from a female donor with breast cancer. The CDR3 here is CASSYVVYNGQFF. CDR3 nucleotide sequence: TGTGCCAGCAGTTATGTCGTTTACAATGGGCAGTTCTTC.